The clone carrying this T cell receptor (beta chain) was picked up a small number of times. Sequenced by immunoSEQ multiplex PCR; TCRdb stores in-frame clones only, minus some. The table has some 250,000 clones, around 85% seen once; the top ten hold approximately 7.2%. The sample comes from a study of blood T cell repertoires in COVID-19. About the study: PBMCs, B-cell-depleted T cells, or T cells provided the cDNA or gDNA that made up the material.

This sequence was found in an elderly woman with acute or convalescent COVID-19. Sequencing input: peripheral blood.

Written as DNA, the CDR3 is TGTGCCAGTAGTATTCGGGGTTTCGCTTTCTTT. It specifies CASSIRGFAFF. The chain is built from TRBV19 and TRBJ1-1; D remains ambiguous. V was trimmed by 3 bases and J by 11 bases, leaving 10 bases between them. The CDR3 is made up of 11 amino acids. In germline, CDR1 is LNHDA, CDR2 SQIVND (reference sequence).